The following is a TCR beta chain sequence with its context. Its matching antigen is unknown. This entry is derived from a study of vaccination and CD4 T cells after COVID-19. Study details: Between diagnosis and the drawing of post-COVID samples lay a median roughly 100 days (range 35 to 161).

Trimming left V 3 bases short and J 11 bases short, with 13 bases between. Germline loops: CDR1 SGHTA, CDR2 FQGNSA. This CDR3 comprises 13 residues. Cultured CD4+ T cell DNA was sequenced using the Oncomine TCR Beta short-read assay. MiXCR was run by TCRdb on the PCR reads, yielding one entry per CDR3 protein. The repertoire has under 7,000 distinct CDR3 sequences, 25% to 30% of them found once; the top ten carry around 20%. The treatment: roughly 10-day PBMC culture with coronavirus spike peptide pools or control peptides (ViraFEST assay). CD4+ T cells that came from the unexposed donor were collected before the COVID-19 pandemic (2011-2018). Whole-study findings and limits: The rise in median SARS-CoV-2-reactive clonotypes, from around 20 to 38, was not significant. Investigators enrolled relatively few convalescent patients and included no early post-infection timepoints.

The V call is TRBV7-2, the J call TRBJ1-4, with no clear D. Sequencing was done on a sample of CD4+ T cells from blood, cultured in vitro. This sequence was found in a human donor in good health. The CDR3 DNA follows: TGTGCCAGCAGCTTGGCTGGGCGCGGGAAACTGTTTTTT. Translation: CASSLAGRGKLFF.